Below, 5 T cell receptor beta chains from the same sample are listed, as sequenced in a study of blood T cell repertoires in COVID-19. Some clones are missing from TCRdb's copy, which holds only in-frame ones; the method was immunoSEQ multiplex PCR. The sample contains some 230,000 clones, approximately 83% of which appear only once. Material for sequencing was peripheral blood. The source is a woman aged 55-70 years with acute or convalescent COVID-19.

The chain recombines TRBV7-3 with TRBJ2-3; tentative D call: TRBD1 (7 bases). Germline CDR1 is SGHTA and CDR2 is FQGTGA. The germline V and J ends were trimmed by 2 bases and 3 bases, with 18 bases remaining between them. This CDR3 has 17 residues. CDR3 in amino acids: CASSLDPRGAGTDTQYF. DNA for the CDR3: TGTGCCAGCAGCTTAGATCCCAGGGGGGCGGGGACAGATACGCAGTATTTT.

This clone was seen a handful of times. The chain links TRBV7-9 to TRBJ1-4; TRBD1 matches 8 bases. CDR3 size: 15 residues. The trim removed 2 bases at V and 4 bases at J, leaving 3 bases unmatched. The germline V gene has CDR1 SEHNR and CDR2 FQNEAQ (reference sequence). CDR3 nucleotides: TGTGCCAGCAGCTTAAATACAGGGGGTAATGAAAAACTGTTTTTT. This gives the protein CASSLNTGGNEKLFF.

The rearrangement uses TRBV19 and TRBJ1-2, with a weak D call TRBD1 (6 bases). Germline V lookup: CDR1 LNHDA, CDR2 SQIVND (reference sequence). The CDR3 is 13 residues long. Trimming cost V 5 bases and J 5 bases, with 12 bases left between them. Here the CDR3 reads CASSSSGEYGYTF. For the CDR3, the DNA is TGTGCCAGTAGTTCATCAGGGGAGTATGGCTACACCTTC.

The chain links TRBV7-2 to TRBJ1-2; 8 nucleotides align to TRBD1. V gave up 5 bases and J gave up 5 bases; unmatched junction bases: 19. The CDR3 runs 18 residues. Looked up from germline, CDR1 is SGHTA and CDR2 is FQGNSA. DNA of the CDR3: TGTGCCAGCAGCCTCACTCGGACAGGGTTCGGGGCCCCTTATGGCTACACCTTC. This codes for CASSLTRTGFGAPYGYTF. Drawing the rest from reference TRBV7-2 and TRBJ1-2, the complete variable domain is GAGVSQSPSNKVTEKGKDVELRCDPISGHTALYWYRQSLGQGLEFLIYFQGNSAPDKSGLPSDRFSAERTGGSVSTLTIQRTQQEDSAVYLCASSLTRTGFGAPYGYTFGSGTRLTVV.

CDR3 DNA: TGTGCCAGCTCACCAACGGGGGAGAAAAACATTCAGTACTTC. It specifies CASSPTGEKNIQYF. V is TRBV18 and J is TRBJ2-4, with D perhaps TRBD2 (6 bases). CDR3 size: 14 residues. V gave up 2 bases and J gave up 4 bases, with 9 bases separating them. Germline loops: CDR1 KGHSH, CDR2 LQKENI.